This T cell receptor beta chain came from a study of blood T cell repertoires in COVID-19. About the research overall: Sites across the United States, Italy and Spain contributed samples from acute and convalescent COVID-19. PBMCs, B-cell-depleted T cells, or T cells provided the cDNA or gDNA that made up the material.

Trimming shortened V by 1 base and J by 0 bases, and 10 bases separated the two germline ends. The CDR3 sequence is 15 residues long. From germline, CDR1 is SGDLS and CDR2 YYNGEE. Authors' methods: Cell counts per sample came from amplifying reference gene primers. Clones were sequenced by immunoSEQ multiplex PCR, and TCRdb holds only the in-frame ones, with some missing. The D gene and trimming were derived from the DNA, and the V and J assignments and clone size from that table. This sample yields approximately 11,000 clones, of which roughly 88% are seen a single time; roughly 9.7% belongs to the top ten.

The rearrangement joins TRBV9 to TRBJ1-2; D possibly corresponds to TRBD1 (6 bases). This clonotype originated in a human donor in a cohort sampled during active COVID-19. The sample comprised peripheral blood. The DNA for the CDR3 is TGTGCCAGCAGCGTACTCGGACAGTCTAACTATGGCTACACCTTC. It yields the protein CASSVLGQSNYGYTF.